This TCR beta chain was recovered during a study of cytomegalovirus exposure and HLA in healthy donors. General study results and limits: According to a later analysis, most TCR beta chains associated with CMV appeared HLA-restricted.

Points on this clone: Its antigen remains unknown.

Germline loops: CDR1 SGHTA, CDR2 FQGNSA. This CDR3 spans 16 amino acids. Trimming pared 1 base from V and 2 bases from J, leaving 14 bases between. PCR amplification relied on 60 Vbeta primers (plus 13 Jbeta primers). The method was immunoSEQ multiplex PCR; TCRdb's version includes in-frame clones alone and lacks a portion of them. The sample holds 210,000 or so clones, 77% seen once. The source of this sequence is a woman in her sixties in good health and CMV-seropositive. Sequences were obtained from PBMCs. This rearrangement joins TRBV7-2 to TRBJ2-5, with TRBD1 as a possible D gene (6 bases). CDR3 in amino acids: CASSLGSGQGQETQYF. The CDR3, as DNA: TGTGCCAGCAGCTTAGGATCGGGCCAGGGGCAAGAGACCCAGTACTTC. The whole variable domain, filled in from reference TRBV7-2 and TRBJ2-5, reads GAGVSQSPSNKVTEKGKDVELRCDPISGHTALYWYRQSLGQGLEFLIYFQGNSAPDKSGLPSDRFSAERTGGSVSTLTIQRTQQEDSAVYLCASSLGSGQGQETQYFGPGTRLLVL.